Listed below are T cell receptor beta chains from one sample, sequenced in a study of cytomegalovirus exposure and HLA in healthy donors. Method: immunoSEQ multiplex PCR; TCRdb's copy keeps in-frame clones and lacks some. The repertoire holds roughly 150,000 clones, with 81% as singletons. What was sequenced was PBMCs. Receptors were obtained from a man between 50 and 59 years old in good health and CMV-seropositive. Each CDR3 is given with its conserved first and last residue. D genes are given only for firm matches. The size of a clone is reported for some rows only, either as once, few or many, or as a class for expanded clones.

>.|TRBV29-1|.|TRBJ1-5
TGCAGCGTTGAATCGGGGGGCAATCAGCCCCAGCATTTT
CSVESGGNQPQHF
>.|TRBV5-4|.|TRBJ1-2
TGTGCCAGCAGCTTGATAAACTATGGCTACACCTTC
CASSLINYGYTF
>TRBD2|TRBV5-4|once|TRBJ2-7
TGTGCCAGCAGCCAGGGACTAGCGACCTACGAGCAGTACTTC
CASSQGLATYEQYF
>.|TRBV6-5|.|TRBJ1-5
TGTGCCAGCAGGTCCGCGGGGGGCGGCAATCAGCCCCAGCATTTT
CASRSAGGGNQPQHF
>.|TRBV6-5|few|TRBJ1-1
TGTGCCAGCAGTTACTCGAGAGACACTGAAGCTTTCTTT
CASSYSRDTEAFF
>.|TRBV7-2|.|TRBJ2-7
TGTGCCAGCAGCCCCGCCGGGGTGACCTACGAGCAGTACTTC
CASSPAGVTYEQYF
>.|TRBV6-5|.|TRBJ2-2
TGTGCCAGCAGTCAACAGGGGAACACCGGGGAGCTGTTTTTT
CASSQQGNTGELFF
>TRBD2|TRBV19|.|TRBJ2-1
TGTGCCAGTAGTATAGCGGGTAGCGGGACCTACAATGAGCAGTTCTTC
CASSIAGSGTYNEQFF
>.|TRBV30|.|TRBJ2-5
TGTGCCTGGAGTGTAACACCGAAAGAGACCCAGTACTTC
CAWSVTPKETQYF
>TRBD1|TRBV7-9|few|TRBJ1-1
TGTGCCAGCAGCGCCAAAGACAGGGCTCGTGAAGCTTTCTTT
CASSAKDRAREAFF
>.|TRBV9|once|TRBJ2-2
TGTGCCAGCAGCGTCCGGAGCTCGGACACCGGGGAGCTGTTTTTT
CASSVRSSDTGELFF
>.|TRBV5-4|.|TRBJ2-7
TGTGCCAGCAGCTTGACCCTAGCCTCCTACGAGCAGTACTTC
CASSLTLASYEQYF
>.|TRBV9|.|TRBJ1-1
TGTGCCAGCAGCTCGACTGTTCAGGGGAGTGTCACTGAAGCTTTCTTT
CASSSTVQGSVTEAFF
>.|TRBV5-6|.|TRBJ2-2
TGTGCCAGCAGCTTGAGCTGGAGGGGAGACAAGTACGGGGAGCTGTTTTTT
CASSLSWRGDKYGELFF